Below are 10 T cell receptor beta chains sequenced from a single sample in a study of blood T cell repertoires in COVID-19. Sequencing used immunoSEQ multiplex PCR; TCRdb keeps in-frame clones, though not all of them. The repertoire holds fewer than 250,000 clones, almost 85% seen once, with over 9.5% in the top ten. Sample: peripheral blood. The receptors stem from a woman in her thirties or forties with acute or convalescent COVID-19.

The chain carries TRBV7-9 and TRBJ2-7; D may be TRBD1 (5 bases). The germline CDR1 and CDR2 sequences are SEHNR and FQNEAQ (reference sequence). With 5 bases removed from V and 2 bases from J, the gap between germline ends came to 16 bases. The CDR3 has 15 amino acids. CDR3 amino acids: CASSPLDSYAYEQYF. CDR3 coding DNA: TGTGCCAGCAGCCCCTTAGACAGCTATGCCTACGAGCAGTACTTC.

The chain carries TRBV6-6 and TRBJ1-2; no clear D. Trimming left V 0 bases short and J 7 bases short, with 12 bases between. The CDR3 extends over 14 amino acids. Germline CDR1 is MNHNY and CDR2 is SVGAGI (reference sequence). CDR3 residues: CASSYSAGGLGYTF. The DNA for the CDR3 is TGTGCCAGCAGTTACTCTGCTGGTGGGCTTGGCTACACCTTC.

V is TRBV18 and J is TRBJ2-5; perhaps TRBD2 as D (5 bases). V lost 2 bases, J lost 2 bases, and 9 bases lay in between. Per the germline V gene, CDR1 is KGHSH and CDR2 is LQKENI. CDR3 length equals 14 residues. CDR3 region: CASSPTRGQETQYF. For the CDR3, the DNA is TGTGCCAGCTCACCAACCCGGGGTCAAGAGACCCAGTACTTC.

This sequence joins TRBV6-2 or TRBV6-3 and TRBJ2-2; D gene unclear. The germline gives CDR1 MNHEY, CDR2 SVGEGT. Trimming cost V 0 bases and J 3 bases, with 14 bases left between them. CDR3 length equals 17 residues. The DNA of the CDR3 is TGTGCCAGCAGTTACTCGACGGTTGCAGAGGACACCGGGGAGCTGTTTTTT. Translated: CASSYSTVAEDTGELFF.

The chain is built from TRBV14 and TRBJ2-5; 8 bases agree with TRBD1. The CDR3 is 15 amino acids. Germline V gene sequence: CDR1 SGHDN, CDR2 FVKESK. V shed 3 bases and J 5 bases; nucleotides not matched to a gene: 8. The CDR3, as DNA: TGTGCCAGCAGCCAGGGGACAGGTTTCGTGGAGACCCAGTACTTC. Encoded protein: CASSQGTGFVETQYF. The whole variable domain, filled in from reference TRBV14 and TRBJ2-5, reads EAGVTQFPSHSVIEKGQTVTLRCDPISGHDNLYWYRRVMGKEIKFLLHFVKESKQDESGMPNNRFLAERTGGTYSTLKVQPAELEDSGVYFCASSQGTGFVETQYFGPGTRLLVL.

This chain connects TRBV10-3 to TRBJ1-1; weak D call: TRBD1 (5 bases). The V gene's germline CDR1 is ENHRY and CDR2 SYGVKD. Trimming took 7 bases from V and 6 from J, leaving 9 bases between them. This CDR3 spans 11 amino acids. The DNA of the CDR3 is TGTGCCATCAATTCAGGGTCTGAAGCTTTCTTT. Residues: CAINSGSEAFF.

The chain carries TRBV29-1 and TRBJ2-3; D is perhaps TRBD2 (6 bases). CDR3 length: 12 amino acids. In germline, CDR1 is SQVTM, CDR2 ANQGSEA. The V and J ends lost 6 bases and 6 bases respectively, with 13 bases between them. DNA of the CDR3: TGCAGCGTGCTCAGCGGGTGGGATACGCAGTATTTT. Amino acid sequence: CSVLSGWDTQYF.

The chain links TRBV4-1 to TRBJ2-3; the D is unclear. The germline V gene encodes CDR1 MGHRA and CDR2 YSYEKL. The ends were cut back, 1 base at V and 0 bases at J, with 11 bases in the middle. There are 16 residues in the CDR3. CDR3 in amino acids: CASSQAPGPSTDTQYF. The CDR3 nucleotides are TGCGCCAGCAGCCAAGCCCCTGGCCCAAGCACAGATACGCAGTATTTT.

The chain has TRBV5-1 and TRBJ1-1; maybe TRBD1 (5 bases). Trimming removed 6 bases from V and 3 bases from J, with 18 bases in between. Germline V gene data show CDR1 as SGHRS and CDR2 as YFSETQ. This CDR3 is 15 amino acids long. As DNA, the CDR3 is TGCGCCAGCACGGTAGACAGACCGGGGGACACTGAAGCTTTCTTT. Translation gives CASTVDRPGDTEAFF.

The rearrangement joins TRBV7-9 to TRBJ2-7, with 7 nucleotides matching TRBD1. This CDR3 spans 13 amino acids. Per germline, CDR1 SEHNR and CDR2 FQNEAQ (reference sequence). V gave up 4 bases and J gave up 3 bases; unmatched junction bases: 3. The CDR3 nucleotides are TGTGCCAGCAGCTACCGGGACAGCTACGAGCAGTACTTC. As protein: CASSYRDSYEQYF.